Listed below are T cell receptor beta chains from one sample, sequenced in a study of post-analysis software for immune sequencing data. TCRdb analysed the PCR reads with MiXCR anew, one entry per CDR3 protein. Of 250,000 to 300,000 distinct CDR3 sequences listed, less than 40% are singletons. Source material: blood. The receptors derive from a girl aged 10 to 17 with multiple sclerosis. Each CDR3 is given with its conserved first and last residue. Fields, in order: V gene, clone size, D gene, J gene, CDR3 length, CDR3 DNA, CDR3 protein. D genes are given only for firm matches. The size field is filled for only some rows; it gives once, few, many or a size class.

TRBV20-1,NA,NA,TRBJ1-2,14,TGCAGTGCTAGGGGGGATACAGGGTTCTATGGCTACACCTTC,CSARGDTGFYGYTF
TRBV5-1,NA,NA,TRBJ2-6,16,TGCGCCAGCAGATTTGGAAGACAGTCTGGGGCCAACGTCCTGACTTTC,CASRFGRQSGANVLTF
TRBV12-3/TRBV12-4,many,NA,TRBJ1-5,14,TGTGCCAGCAGCGACAGTTTTGGCAATCAGCCCCAGCATTTT,CASSDSFGNQPQHF
TRBV4-1,many,NA,TRBJ2-1,13,TGCGCCAGCAGCCAAGACGGTCCTAGCGAGCAGTTCTTC,CASSQDGPSEQFF
TRBV20-1,few,NA,TRBJ2-5,15,TGCAGTGCTAGAGATATGGCGGGGGCCCAAGAGACCCAGTACTTC,CSARDMAGAQETQYF
TRBV5-5,NA,NA,TRBJ1-6,16,TGTGCCAGCAGCCTCGGCTCCCGGGGCCCCAATTCACCCCTCCACTTT,CASSLGSRGPNSPLHF
TRBV10-3,NA,NA,TRBJ1-2,14,TGTGCCATCGCTGTGAATGGGCCGGGGGATGGCTACACCTTC,CAIAVNGPGDGYTF
TRBV20-1,many,NA,TRBJ2-4,18,TGCAGTGCTAGAGCGATGGGGCAGGGGATGATAGCCAAAAACATTCAGTACTTC,CSARAMGQGMIAKNIQYF
TRBV12-3/TRBV12-4,many,TRBD1,TRBJ1-2,17,TGTGCCAGCAGTCTTTCCAATGTTGGGACAGGGAATGATGGCTACACCTTC,CASSLSNVGTGNDGYTF
TRBV7-2,NA,TRBD1,TRBJ1-4,15,TGTGCCAGCAGCCAACAAGGACAGGGGGGCGAAAAACTGTTTTTT,CASSQQGQGGEKLFF
TRBV14,NA,TRBD1,TRBJ1-4,15,TGTGCCAGCAGCCAACAGGGGGCTGGTAATGAAAAACTGTTTTTT,CASSQQGAGNEKLFF
TRBV20-1,once,NA,TRBJ1-1,16,TGCAGTGCTTTTATTTCTCCCGGGGGAGTGTACACTGAAGCTTTCTTT,CSAFISPGGVYTEAFF
TRBV2,few,TRBD1,TRBJ2-2,15,TGTGCCAGCAGTGCTCAACAGGGGGCGGCCGGGGAGCTGTTTTTT,CASSAQQGAAGELFF
TRBV6-2/TRBV6-3,NA,NA,TRBJ2-5,13,TGTGCCAGCAGTTTCGGCTTGCAAGAGACCCAGTACTTC,CASSFGLQETQYF
TRBV20-1,few,NA,TRBJ2-2,12,TGCAGTGTTGAGAGCGGAAACGGGGAGCTGTTTTTT,CSVESGNGELFF
TRBV7-2,NA,NA,TRBJ2-7,14,TGTGCCAGCAGCCCGGTCGGCTCCTACAATGAACAGTACTTC,CASSPVGSYNEQYF
TRBV20-1,many,TRBD2,TRBJ2-1,14,TGCAGTGCTACCCCCGGGACTATCAACAATGAGCAGTTCTTC,CSATPGTINNEQFF
TRBV7-2,many,TRBD1,TRBJ1-1,14,TGTGCCAGCAGTTCTCGACAGGGAAGTACTGAAGCTTTCTTT,CASSSRQGSTEAFF
TRBV29-1,many,NA,TRBJ1-4,13,TGCAGCGTAACCATTCAGAGTAATGAAAAACTGTTTTTT,CSVTIQSNEKLFF
TRBV29-1,many,TRBD2,TRBJ2-4,15,TGCAGCGTTGAACTAGCGGGAGAGGACAAAAACATTCAGTACTTC,CSVELAGEDKNIQYF
TRBV20-1,many,TRBD2,TRBJ2-3,13,TGCAGTGCTAGCGGGAGGGCCGGAGATACGCAGTATTTT,CSASGRAGDTQYF
TRBV9,NA,NA,TRBJ2-7,14,TGTGCCAGCAGCGTAGACGGAGAGGGATACGAGCAGTACTTC,CASSVDGEGYEQYF
TRBV5-1,NA,NA,TRBJ1-2,15,TGCGCCAGCAGCTTCTCAAACTCGGTTGGGAATGGCTACACCTTC,CASSFSNSVGNGYTF
TRBV6-5,NA,NA,TRBJ1-2,13,TGTGCCAGCAGTTACGCCGCGTCCTATGGCTACACCTTC,CASSYAASYGYTF
TRBV5-1,once,TRBD2,TRBJ2-7,15,TGCGCCAGCAGCTTGGGGGGGACTAGCGGCTACGAGCAGTACTTC,CASSLGGTSGYEQYF
TRBV10-3,many,NA,TRBJ2-3,13,TGTGCCATCAGCCAAGGGGGGACAGATACGCAGTATTTT,CAISQGGTDTQYF
TRBV5-1,few,NA,TRBJ1-4,17,TGCGCCAGCAGCCCGGCCCTTTCTTCTACGGGGAATGAAAAACTGTTTTTT,CASSPALSSTGNEKLFF
TRBV5-1,NA,NA,TRBJ2-2,17,TGCGCCAGCAGCTTGGGGCGCGGTCTGGGAGAGACCGGGGAGCTGTTTTTT,CASSLGRGLGETGELFF
TRBV2,many,TRBD1,TRBJ1-4,15,TGTGCCAGCAGGGACAGGACTGCAACTAATGAAAAACTGTTTTTT,CASRDRTATNEKLFF
TRBV5-1,many,TRBD1,TRBJ1-2,14,TGCGCCAGCAAGGCCGGGACAGCCAACTATGGCTACACCTTC,CASKAGTANYGYTF
TRBV21-1,NA,NA,TRBJ1-2,14,TGTGCCAGCAGCTACGGGTTCGAAACCTATGGCTACACCTTC,CASSYGFETYGYTF
TRBV9,NA,NA,TRBJ1-1,14,TGTGCCAGCAGCGTCGGGACGGGGGGCACTGAAGCTTTCTTT,CASSVGTGGTEAFF
TRBV28,many,NA,TRBJ2-3,13,TGTGCCAGCAGCCCGGTCGGACGTACAACGCAGTATTTT,CASSPVGRTTQYF
TRBV28,many,TRBD1,TRBJ1-4,14,TGTGCCAGCAGTTCCGGGACAGTTAATGAAAAACTGTTTTTT,CASSSGTVNEKLFF
TRBV28,many,NA,TRBJ2-5,14,TGTGCCAGCAGTTTATCCTCGGTCCAAGAGACCCAGTACTTC,CASSLSSVQETQYF
TRBV20-1,few,NA,TRBJ1-1,14,TGCAGTGCTAAGCTAGGGGCGCTGAACACTGAAGCTTTCTTT,CSAKLGALNTEAFF
TRBV29-1,NA,NA,TRBJ2-5,13,TGTAGCGTTGCAGGCAGCCAGGGGGAGACCCAGTACTTC,CSVAGSQGETQYF
TRBV5-1,few,NA,TRBJ1-1,13,TGCGCCAGCAGCTTGGATCAGAGGGGTGAAGCTTTCTTT,CASSLDQRGEAFF
TRBV6-6,NA,TRBD1,TRBJ1-2,13,TGTGCCAGCAACCACAGGGGGGACTATGGCTACACCTTC,CASNHRGDYGYTF
TRBV7-2,many,TRBD1,TRBJ1-2,15,TGTGCCAGCAGCTCCGGACAGGGGGCTACCTATGGCTACACCTTC,CASSSGQGATYGYTF
TRBV20-1,many,NA,TRBJ2-6,18,TGCAGTGCTAGATGGGGGGCAGGGGGTTATTCTGGGGCCAACGTCCTGACTTTC,CSARWGAGGYSGANVLTF
TRBV25-1,NA,TRBD1,TRBJ1-4,16,TGTGCCAGCAGTGCTGCGGGGACAGCCCCTAATGAAAAACTGTTTTTT,CASSAAGTAPNEKLFF
TRBV7-2,NA,TRBD1,TRBJ1-2,14,TGTGCCAGCAGCTTAGGGGACAGGGCCCATGGCTACACCTTC,CASSLGDRAHGYTF
TRBV4-1,many,NA,TRBJ1-2,14,TGCGCCAGCAGCCAAGAGCGGGAGGTATATGGCTACACCTTC,CASSQEREVYGYTF
TRBV7-2,NA,NA,TRBJ1-5,14,TGTGCCAGCAGCTTAGTTTTGAGCAATCAGCCCCAGCATTTT,CASSLVLSNQPQHF
TRBV5-1,few,NA,TRBJ1-1,14,TGCGCCAGCAGCTCCCGGACGGTGAACACTGAAGCTTTCTTT,CASSSRTVNTEAFF
TRBV4-1,many,NA,TRBJ2-1,15,TGCGCCAGCAGCCAACTGGGGGGAGCCCGCGATGAGCAGTTCTTC,CASSQLGGARDEQFF
TRBV28,many,NA,TRBJ1-1,17,TGTGCCAGCAGTACCTCGACCCTAGGGAAATGGTCAACTGAAGCTTTCTTT,CASSTSTLGKWSTEAFF
TRBV7-6,NA,TRBD1,TRBJ2-7,13,TGTGCCAGCAGCCCGGGACAGGGCTACGGGCAGTACTTC,CASSPGQGYGQYF
TRBV5-6,NA,TRBD1,TRBJ2-5,16,TGTGCCAGCAGCTTGGGTAGGCAGGGGGCCTGGGAGACCCAGTACTTC,CASSLGRQGAWETQYF
TRBV5-1,many,NA,TRBJ2-5,16,TGCGCCAGCAGCTTGGAAAGGCAAAGCTACCAAGAGACCCAGTACTTC,CASSLERQSYQETQYF